A single T cell receptor (beta chain) is shown here with its context. The data derive from a study of blood T cell repertoires in COVID-19. Study-wide context: Acute and convalescent COVID-19 specimens originated in the United States, Italy and Spain. PBMCs, B-cell-depleted T cells, or T cells were the source of the cDNA or gDNA that made up the material.

This CDR3 region has 16 residues. Germline CDR1 reads LGHNA; CDR2 reads YNFKEQ. Trimming cost V 5 bases and J 4 bases; bases outside gene matches: 13. The authors' processing: Reference gene primers were amplified, and this amplification served to estimate nucleated cell counts. Assay used: immunoSEQ multiplex PCR; TCRdb lists only in-frame clones, some missing. V and J calls and clone size follow that table, whereas D and trimming were derived from the DNA. Among about 260,000 clones listed, more than 75% were seen once. The J gene is TRBJ2-5, the V gene TRBV4-2, with 7 bases that match TRBD1. The TCR was taken from a man between 35 and 55 years old who had recovered from COVID-19. The sequencing sample was made of peripheral blood. For the CDR3, the DNA is TGTGCCAGCAGCGCAACCAGGACAGGCCTTTTAGAGACCCAGTACTTC. It encodes CASSATRTGLLETQYF.